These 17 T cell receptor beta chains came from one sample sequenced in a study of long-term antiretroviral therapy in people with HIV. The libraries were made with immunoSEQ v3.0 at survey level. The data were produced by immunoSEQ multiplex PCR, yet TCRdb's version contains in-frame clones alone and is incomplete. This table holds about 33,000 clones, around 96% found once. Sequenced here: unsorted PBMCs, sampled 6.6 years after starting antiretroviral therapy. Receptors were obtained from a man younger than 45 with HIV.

CDR3 sequence reads: CASSPNRGRTGELFF. The CDR3 nucleotides are TGTGCCAGCAGCCCTAACAGGGGTCGAACCGGGGAGCTGTTTTTT. V usage is TRBV4-2 and J usage is TRBJ2-2; 7 bases line up with TRBD1. The CDR3 runs to 15 residues. The V and J ends lost 4 bases and 5 bases, in that order; junction bases with no gene match: 7. Germline V lookup: CDR1 LGHNA, CDR2 YNFKEQ.

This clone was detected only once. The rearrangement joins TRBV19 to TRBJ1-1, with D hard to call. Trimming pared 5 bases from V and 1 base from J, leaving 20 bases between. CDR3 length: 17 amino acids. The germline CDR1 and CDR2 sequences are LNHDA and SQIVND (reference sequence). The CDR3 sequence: CASSPNPTGGWNTEAFF. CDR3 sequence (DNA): TGTGCCAGTAGTCCTAATCCCACGGGAGGGTGGAACACTGAAGCTTTCTTT.

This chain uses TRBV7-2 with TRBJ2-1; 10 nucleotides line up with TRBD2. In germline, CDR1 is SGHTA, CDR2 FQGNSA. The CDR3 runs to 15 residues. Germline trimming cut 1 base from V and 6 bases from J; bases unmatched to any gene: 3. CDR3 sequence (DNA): TGTGCCAGCAGCTTAGTAGCGGGAGGCGGCAATGAGCAGTTCTTC. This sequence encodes CASSLVAGGGNEQFF.

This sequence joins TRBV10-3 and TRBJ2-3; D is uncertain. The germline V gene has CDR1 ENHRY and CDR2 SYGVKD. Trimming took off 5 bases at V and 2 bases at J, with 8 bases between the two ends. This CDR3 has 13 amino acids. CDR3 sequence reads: CAISLEDTDTQYF. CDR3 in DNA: TGTGCCATCAGTTTAGAGGACACAGATACGCAGTATTTT.

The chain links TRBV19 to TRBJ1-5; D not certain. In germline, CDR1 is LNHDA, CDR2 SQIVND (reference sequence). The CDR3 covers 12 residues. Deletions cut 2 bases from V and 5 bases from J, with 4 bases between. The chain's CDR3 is CASSIRDQPQHF. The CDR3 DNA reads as TGTGCCAGTAGTATACGGGATCAGCCCCAGCATTTT.

This chain's CDR3 is CAIGSSYEQYF. CDR3 coding DNA: TGTGCCATCGGAAGCTCCTACGAGCAGTACTTC. V usage is TRBV10-3 and J usage is TRBJ2-7, with D uncertain. CDR1 and CDR2 from the germline V gene are ENHRY and SYGVKD. The CDR3 has 11 amino acids. V gave up 8 bases and J gave up 0 bases, with 5 bases separating them.

CDR3 in amino acids: CASSILANEQFF. The CDR3 coding sequence is TGTGCCAGCAGCATCCTAGCCAATGAGCAGTTCTTC. The gene calls are TRBV5-6 and TRBJ2-1; perhaps TRBD2 as D (5 bases). V dropped 4 bases and J dropped 6 bases, with 8 bases sitting between them. Germline V CDR1 and CDR2: SGHDT, YYEEEE. The length of the CDR3 is 12 residues. The whole variable domain, remainder taken from reference TRBV5-6 and TRBJ2-1, is DAGVTQSPTHLIKTRGQQVTLRCSPKSGHDTVSWYQQALGQGPQFIFQYYEEEERQRGNFPDRFSGHQFPNYSSELNVNALLLGDSALYLCASSILANEQFFGPGTRLTVL.

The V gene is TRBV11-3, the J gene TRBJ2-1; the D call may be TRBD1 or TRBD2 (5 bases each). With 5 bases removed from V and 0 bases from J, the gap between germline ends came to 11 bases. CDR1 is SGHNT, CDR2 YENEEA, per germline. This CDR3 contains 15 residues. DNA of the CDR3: TGTGCCAGCAGCCCCCCCGGGACCTCCTACAATGAGCAGTTCTTC. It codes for CASSPPGTSYNEQFF. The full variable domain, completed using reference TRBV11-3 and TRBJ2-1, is EAGVVQSPRYKIIEKKQPVAFWCNPISGHNTLYWYLQNLGQGPELLIRYENEEAVDDSQLPKDRFSAERLKGVDSTLKIQPAELGDSAVYLCASSPPGTSYNEQFFGPGTRLTVL.

The chain's CDR3 is CASSQVRATLANTDTQYF. In DNA, the CDR3 is TGTGCCAGCAGCCAAGTGAGAGCCACTCTAGCGAACACAGATACGCAGTATTTT. This chain joins TRBV4-2 and TRBJ2-3, with D possibly matching TRBD2 (6 bases). Trimming removed 1 base from V and 2 bases from J, with 19 bases in between. The CDR3 has 18 residues. From germline, CDR1 is LGHNA and CDR2 YNFKEQ.

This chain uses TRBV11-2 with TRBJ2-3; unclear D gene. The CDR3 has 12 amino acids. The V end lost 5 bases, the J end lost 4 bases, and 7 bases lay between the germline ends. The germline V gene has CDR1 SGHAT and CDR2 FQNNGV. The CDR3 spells CASSQISDTQYF. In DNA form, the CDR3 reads TGTGCCAGCAGCCAAATATCAGATACGCAGTATTTT.

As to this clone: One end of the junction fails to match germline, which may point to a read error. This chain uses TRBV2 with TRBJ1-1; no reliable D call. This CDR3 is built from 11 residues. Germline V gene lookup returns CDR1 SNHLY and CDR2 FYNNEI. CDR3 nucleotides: TGTGCCAGCAGTGCGGACTCCAGCCCCAGGTTT. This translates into CASSADSSPRF.

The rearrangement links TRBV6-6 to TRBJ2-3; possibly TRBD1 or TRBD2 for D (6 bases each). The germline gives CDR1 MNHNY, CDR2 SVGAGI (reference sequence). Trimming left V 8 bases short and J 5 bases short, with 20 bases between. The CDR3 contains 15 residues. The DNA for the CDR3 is TGTGCCAGCTATAGGAAAGGGGGGTACGAAGATACGCAGTATTTT. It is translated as CASYRKGGYEDTQYF.

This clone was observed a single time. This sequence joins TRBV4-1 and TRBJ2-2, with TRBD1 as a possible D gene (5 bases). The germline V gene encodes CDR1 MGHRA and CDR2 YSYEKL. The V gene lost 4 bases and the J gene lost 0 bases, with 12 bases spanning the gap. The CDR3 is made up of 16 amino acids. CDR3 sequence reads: CASSRTGRANTGELFF. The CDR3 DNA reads TGCGCCAGCAGCCGGACGGGCAGGGCGAACACCGGGGAGCTGTTTTTT.

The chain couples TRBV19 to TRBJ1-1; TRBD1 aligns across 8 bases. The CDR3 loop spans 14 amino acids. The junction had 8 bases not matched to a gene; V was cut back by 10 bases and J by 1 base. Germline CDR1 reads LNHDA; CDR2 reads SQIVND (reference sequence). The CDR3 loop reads CATLNTGGNTEAFF. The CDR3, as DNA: TGTGCCACTCTCAACACAGGGGGGAACACTGAAGCTTTCTTT.

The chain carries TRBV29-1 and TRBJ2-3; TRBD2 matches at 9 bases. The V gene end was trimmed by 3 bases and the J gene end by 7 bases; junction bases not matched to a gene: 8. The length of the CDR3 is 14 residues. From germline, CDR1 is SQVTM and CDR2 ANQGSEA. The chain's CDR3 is CSVDLAGMGYTQYF. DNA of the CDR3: TGCAGCGTTGACCTAGCGGGGATGGGTTATACGCAGTATTTT.

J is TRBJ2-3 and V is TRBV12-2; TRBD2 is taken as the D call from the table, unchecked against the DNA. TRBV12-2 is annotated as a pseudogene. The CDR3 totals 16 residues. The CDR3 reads CASRIRTSGRGDTQYF. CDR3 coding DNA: TGTGCAAGTCGGATTAGGACTAGCGGGAGGGGGGATACGCAGTATTTT.

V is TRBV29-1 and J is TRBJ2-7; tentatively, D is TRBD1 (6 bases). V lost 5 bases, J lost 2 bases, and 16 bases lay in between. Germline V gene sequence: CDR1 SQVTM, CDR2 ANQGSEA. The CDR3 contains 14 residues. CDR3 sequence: CSVNTGRGPYEQYF. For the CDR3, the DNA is TGCAGCGTTAACACCGGCAGGGGACCCTACGAGCAGTACTTC.